A single TCR beta chain is shown here with its context. What it binds is unknown. These data are taken from a study of T cell responses to AZD1222 COVID-19 vaccine. Study as a whole: Second-dose schedules of about 4 or about 12 weeks were combined. Broader study findings: Without day 14 samples, only post-peak T cell repertoires were studied. Among the donors, most were white British and more were female, and clonal diversity was possibly underestimated. Just five to seven people given AZD1222 tested seropositive at baseline.

Clones were read by immunoSEQ multiplex PCR, and TCRdb kept only the in-frame ones, dropping some. This sample has 150,000 to 200,000 clones, with approximately 94% found just once. V was cut by 3 bases and J by 6 bases, with 6 bases left in between. CDR1 MDHEN and CDR2 SYDVKM come from the germline V gene. The CDR3 length is 13 residues. This clonotype was sampled from an adult in good health. The chain joins TRBV28 to TRBJ1-6, with no clear D. The sequenced sample was peripheral blood, obtained on day 0 of AZD1222 vaccination. CDR3 DNA sequence: TGTGCCAGCAGTTTCAACTTTAATTCACCCCTCCACTTT. Its protein product is CASSFNFNSPLHF.